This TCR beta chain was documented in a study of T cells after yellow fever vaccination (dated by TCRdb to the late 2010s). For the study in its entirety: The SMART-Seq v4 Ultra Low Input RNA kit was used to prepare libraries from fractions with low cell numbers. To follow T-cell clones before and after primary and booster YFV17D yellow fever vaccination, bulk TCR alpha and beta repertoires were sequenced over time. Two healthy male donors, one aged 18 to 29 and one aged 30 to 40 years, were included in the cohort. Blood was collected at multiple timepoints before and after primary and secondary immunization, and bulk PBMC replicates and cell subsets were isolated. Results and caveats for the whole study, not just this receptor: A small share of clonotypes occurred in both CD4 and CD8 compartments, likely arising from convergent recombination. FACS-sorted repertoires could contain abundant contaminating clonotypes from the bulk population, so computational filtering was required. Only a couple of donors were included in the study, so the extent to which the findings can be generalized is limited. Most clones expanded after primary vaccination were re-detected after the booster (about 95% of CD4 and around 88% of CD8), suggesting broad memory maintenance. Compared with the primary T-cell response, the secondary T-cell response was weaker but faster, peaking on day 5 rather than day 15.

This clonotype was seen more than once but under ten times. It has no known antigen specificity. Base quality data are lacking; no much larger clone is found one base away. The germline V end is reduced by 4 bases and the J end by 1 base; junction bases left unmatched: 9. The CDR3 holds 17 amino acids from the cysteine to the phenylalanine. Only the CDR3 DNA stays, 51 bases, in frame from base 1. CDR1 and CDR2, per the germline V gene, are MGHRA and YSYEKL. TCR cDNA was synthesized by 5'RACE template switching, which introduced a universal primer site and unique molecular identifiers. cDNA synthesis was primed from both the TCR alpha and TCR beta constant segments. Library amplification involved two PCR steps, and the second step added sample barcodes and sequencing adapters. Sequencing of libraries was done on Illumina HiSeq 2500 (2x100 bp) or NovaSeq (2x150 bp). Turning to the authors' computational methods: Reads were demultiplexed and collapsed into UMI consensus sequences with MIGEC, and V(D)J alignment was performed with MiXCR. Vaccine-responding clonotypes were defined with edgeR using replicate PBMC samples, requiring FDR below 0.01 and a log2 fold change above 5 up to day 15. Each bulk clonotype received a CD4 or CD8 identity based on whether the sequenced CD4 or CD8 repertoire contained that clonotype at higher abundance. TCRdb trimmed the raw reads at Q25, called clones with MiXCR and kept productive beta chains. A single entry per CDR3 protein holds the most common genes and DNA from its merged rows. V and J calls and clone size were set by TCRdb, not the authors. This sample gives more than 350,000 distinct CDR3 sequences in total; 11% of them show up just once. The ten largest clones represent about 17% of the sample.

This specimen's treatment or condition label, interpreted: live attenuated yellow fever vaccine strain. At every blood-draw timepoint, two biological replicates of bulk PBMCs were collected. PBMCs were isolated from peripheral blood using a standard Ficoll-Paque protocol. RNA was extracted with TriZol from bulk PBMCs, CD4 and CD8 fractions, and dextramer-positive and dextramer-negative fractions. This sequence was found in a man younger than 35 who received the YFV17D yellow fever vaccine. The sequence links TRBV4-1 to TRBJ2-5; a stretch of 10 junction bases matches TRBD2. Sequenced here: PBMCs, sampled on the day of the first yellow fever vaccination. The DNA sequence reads TGCGCCAGCAGCCTCATCCCGAGGACTAGCGGCCAAGAGACCCAGTACTTC. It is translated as CASSLIPRTSGQETQYF.